What follows are 27 T cell receptor beta chains derived from one specimen sequenced in a study of cytomegalovirus exposure and HLA in healthy donors. The study ran its PCR with 60 Vbeta and 13 Jbeta primers. Profiling relied on immunoSEQ multiplex PCR, and the TCRdb table lists in-frame clones only, not all of them. This table holds more than 150,000 clones, 75% to 90% found once. Sequencing used PBMCs. These TCRs come from a man aged 40-49 years in good health and CMV-seropositive.

This chain connects TRBV28 to TRBJ1-4; D unclear. The CDR3 extends over 14 amino acids. V was cut by 6 bases and J by 8 bases, with 16 bases left in between. Germline CDR1 reads MDHEN; CDR2 reads SYDVKM. This CDR3 is CASREGTAAEKLFF. The DNA for the CDR3 is TGTGCCAGCAGGGAAGGTACAGCCGCCGAAAAACTGTTTTTT.

This clone occurred a few times. The chain employs TRBV30 and TRBJ2-7; tentatively, D is TRBD2 (7 bases). The length of the CDR3 is 11 residues. V lost 1 base, J lost 12 bases, and 13 bases lay in between. Per germline, CDR1 GTSNPN and CDR2 SVGIG (reference sequence). The CDR3 here is CAWSARGGGYF. CDR3 nucleotide sequence: TGTGCCTGGAGTGCCCGGGGAGGGGGGTACTTC.

The chain joins TRBV6-5 to TRBJ2-1, with 10 positions matching TRBD1. The germline V gene has CDR1 MNHEY and CDR2 SVGAGI. V lost 2 bases and J lost 8; bases outside the gene matches: 3. The CDR3 is 14 amino acids. CDR3 nucleotide sequence: TGTGCCAGCAGTTACGGGACAGGGGCGTATGAGCAGTTCTTC. Its translation: CASSYGTGAYEQFF.

This chain joins TRBV6-6 and TRBJ1-4; 9 bases line up with TRBD1. The CDR3 extends over 14 amino acids. CDR1 and CDR2 (germline): MNHNY, SVGAGI (reference sequence). V was clipped by 5 bases and J by 7 bases; unmatched bases: 5. The CDR3 spells CASSNRGHGEKLFF. In nucleotides, the CDR3 is TGTGCCAGCAGTAACAGGGGGCACGGTGAAAAACTGTTTTTT.

The CDR3 loop is CASTNDRGGGEKLFF. CDR3 bases: TGTGCCAGCACCAACGATCGAGGGGGAGGGGAAAAACTGTTTTTT. The rearrangement uses TRBV5-6 and TRBJ1-4; D is possibly TRBD1 (6 bases). The ends were cut back, 6 bases at V and 8 bases at J, with 20 bases in the middle. The germline CDR1 and CDR2 sequences are SGHDT and YYEEEE. CDR3 length equals 15 residues. Full variable domain (rest looked up from reference TRBV5-6 and TRBJ1-4): DAGVTQSPTHLIKTRGQQVTLRCSPKSGHDTVSWYQQALGQGPQFIFQYYEEEERQRGNFPDRFSGHQFPNYSSELNVNALLLGDSALYLCASTNDRGGGEKLFFGSGTQLSVL.

The J gene is TRBJ1-1, the V gene TRBV6-6; D remains unclear. Germline V lookup: CDR1 MNHNY, CDR2 SVGAGI (reference sequence). V lost 5 bases and J lost 5, with 15 bases in between. The CDR3 spans 14 residues. This CDR3 is CASSLEGGRTEAFF. CDR3 DNA: TGTGCCAGCAGTCTTGAGGGCGGGAGGACTGAAGCTTTCTTT.

The V call is TRBV30, the J call TRBJ1-3; D remains ambiguous. V lost 1 base, J lost 10 bases, and 17 bases lay in between. The CDR3 is made up of 14 amino acids. Germline CDR1 GTSNPN, CDR2 SVGIG (reference sequence). CDR3 region: CAWSGHSGTGTIYF. The CDR3, as DNA: TGTGCCTGGAGTGGCCATTCGGGTACGGGTACCATATATTTT. The variable domain in full, with the rest retrieved from reference TRBV30 and TRBJ1-3, is SQTIHQWPATLVQPVGSPLSLECTVEGTSNPNLYWYRQAAGRGLQLLFYSVGIGQISSEVPQNLSASRPQDRQFILSSKKLLLSDSGFYLCAWSGHSGTGTIYFGEGSWLTVV.

The rearrangement links TRBV28 to TRBJ2-5, with D perhaps TRBD1 (6 bases). CDR1 and CDR2 from the germline V gene are MDHEN and SYDVKM. CDR3 length equals 14 residues. V dropped 5 bases and J dropped 2 bases, with 12 bases sitting between them. The CDR3 loop is CASSNGQKQETQYF. The CDR3 DNA reads as TGTGCCAGCAGTAACGGACAGAAACAAGAGACCCAGTACTTC. Together with reference TRBV28 and TRBJ2-5, the CDR3 gives the full variable domain: DVKVTQSSRYLVKRTGEKVFLECVQDMDHENMFWYRQDPGLGLRLIYFSYDVKMKEKGDIPEGYSVSREKKERFSLILESASTNQTSMYLCASSNGQKQETQYFGPGTRLLVL.

The chain couples TRBV6-5 to TRBJ1-1; D perhaps matches TRBD1 (5 bases). Per germline, CDR1 MNHEY and CDR2 SVGAGI. Trimming stripped 7 bases from V and 1 base from J, with 10 bases between. The CDR3 extends over 13 amino acids. This CDR3 reads CASNQGPNTEAFF. In DNA, the CDR3 is TGTGCCAGCAATCAGGGCCCGAACACTGAAGCTTTCTTT.

The chain recombines TRBV10-2 with TRBJ2-5, with a weak D call TRBD2 (6 bases). Germline CDR1 WSHSY, CDR2 SAAADI. CDR3 length equals 15 residues. Trimming pared 4 bases from V and 3 bases from J, leaving 15 bases between. The CDR3 coding sequence is TGCGCCAGCAGTGGGCGCATTAGCGGCGAAGAGACCCAGTACTTC. Translation: CASSGRISGEETQYF.

The V gene is TRBV18, the J gene TRBJ2-7, with 7 nucleotides matching TRBD1. The V gene's germline CDR1 is KGHSH and CDR2 LQKENI. The CDR3 runs 14 residues. Trimming cost V 5 bases and J 6 bases; bases outside gene matches: 10. The DNA for the CDR3 is TGTGCCAGCTCAAAGGGGGCGTCGGGCAGCGAGCAGTACTTC. Encoded protein: CASSKGASGSEQYF.

J is TRBJ2-4 and V is TRBV11-3, with TRBD1 identical over 11 bases. The CDR3 contains 15 residues. V was clipped by 5 bases and J by 7 bases; unmatched bases: 7. CDR1 and CDR2 (germline): SGHNT, YENEEA. CDR3 amino acids: CASSPGQGVGNIQYF. CDR3 sequence (DNA): TGTGCCAGCAGCCCGGGACAGGGGGTTGGTAACATTCAGTACTTC.

This rearrangement joins TRBV7-8 to TRBJ1-3, with D perhaps TRBD1 (5 bases). CDR3 length: 15 amino acids. Germline V gene sequence: CDR1 SGHVS, CDR2 FQNEAQ. Trimming pared 2 bases from V and 4 bases from J, leaving 12 bases between. The CDR3 sequence is CASSLYVGLGNTIYF. The CDR3 DNA follows: TGTGCCAGCAGCTTATACGTGGGGCTCGGAAACACCATATATTTT.

The chain recombines TRBV4-3 with TRBJ2-4, with 8 bases that match TRBD2. Germline V gives CDR1 LGHNA, CDR2 YSLEER. The CDR3 length is 17 residues. The V segment lost 4 bases and the J segment 2 bases; nucleotides outside the gene matches: 10. The chain's CDR3 is CASSPYVAGGPKNIQYF. Written as DNA, the CDR3 is TGCGCCAGCAGCCCCTACGTGGCGGGGGGACCCAAAAACATTCAGTACTTC.

The chain links TRBV30 to TRBJ1-6, with D unresolved. Trimming took 0 bases from V and 11 from J, leaving 5 bases between them. CDR3 length: 11 amino acids. Germline-derived CDR1 and CDR2 are GTSNPN and SVGIG (reference sequence). The CDR3 here is CAWSVNTPLHF. In nucleotides, the CDR3 is TGTGCCTGGAGTGTAAACACACCCCTCCACTTT. Using reference TRBV30 and TRBJ1-6 for the parts outside the CDR3, the full variable domain is SQTIHQWPATLVQPVGSPLSLECTVEGTSNPNLYWYRQAAGRGLQLLFYSVGIGQISSEVPQNLSASRPQDRQFILSSKKLLLSDSGFYLCAWSVNTPLHFGNGTRLTVT.

The chain links TRBV4-2 to TRBJ1-1, with D maybe TRBD1 (5 bases). The germline CDR1 and CDR2 sequences are LGHNA and YNFKEQ. The CDR3 has 15 amino acids. V lost 5 bases, J lost 0 bases, and 13 bases lay in between. The chain's CDR3 is CASSEAGGVNTEAFF. The CDR3 nucleotides read TGTGCCAGCAGCGAAGCGGGGGGTGTGAACACTGAAGCTTTCTTT.

This chain joins TRBV4-1 and TRBJ1-2; possible D gene TRBD1, 6 bases. Trimming took 0 bases from V and 3 from J, leaving 11 bases between them. The CDR3 covers 15 residues. Per germline, CDR1 MGHRA and CDR2 YSYEKL. CDR3 loop: CASSQDTQGDYGYTF. In DNA, the CDR3 is TGCGCCAGCAGCCAAGATACACAGGGAGACTATGGCTACACCTTC.

This clone was counted once. This chain joins TRBV4-1 and TRBJ2-1; TRBD2 matches 7 bases. V was clipped by 1 base and J by 6 bases; unmatched bases: 3. The length of the CDR3 is 14 residues. CDR1 MGHRA and CDR2 YSYEKL come from the germline V gene. Here the CDR3 reads CASSQGRTSNEQFF. The CDR3 DNA sequence: TGCGCCAGCAGCCAAGGTAGGACTAGCAATGAGCAGTTCTTC.

V gene TRBV7-6 combines with J gene TRBJ2-1; D is unresolved. V lost 0 bases and J 5 bases, leaving 11 bases between the germline ends. Germline CDR1 SGHVS, CDR2 FNYEAQ. The CDR3 totals 15 residues. The CDR3, as DNA: TGTGCCAGCAGCTTAGCGGTAGCCTTTAACAATGAGCAGTTCTTC. Encoded protein: CASSLAVAFNNEQFF. Variable domain in full (rest from reference TRBV7-6 and TRBJ2-1): GAGVSQSPRYKVTKRGQDVALRCDPISGHVSLYWYRQALGQGPEFLTYFNYEAQQDKSGLPNDRFSAERPEGSISTLTIQRTEQRDSAMYRCASSLAVAFNNEQFFGPGTRLTVL.

This chain uses TRBV29-1 with TRBJ1-1; D may be TRBD1 (5 bases). Trimming cost V 3 bases and J 5 bases, with 10 bases left between them. Germline assignment: CDR1 SQVTM and CDR2 ANQGSEA. The CDR3 is made up of 12 amino acids. CDR3 in amino acids: CSVEGGKTEAFF. In nucleotides, the CDR3 is TGCAGCGTTGAGGGGGGTAAAACTGAAGCTTTCTTT.

This clone occurred a few times. The rearrangement links TRBV7-2 to TRBJ2-4; TRBD2 matches at 8 bases. This CDR3 region has 14 residues. Germline V CDR1 and CDR2: SGHTA, FQGNSA. With 5 bases clipped from V and 10 bases from J, the junction kept 10 bases outside the gene matches. CDR3 loop: CASSPGGGDVIQYF. The CDR3 DNA sequence: TGTGCCAGCAGCCCGGGGGGGGGTGATGTGATTCAGTACTTC. Full variable domain (rest looked up from reference TRBV7-2 and TRBJ2-4): GAGVSQSPSNKVTEKGKDVELRCDPISGHTALYWYRQSLGQGLEFLIYFQGNSAPDKSGLPSDRFSAERTGGSVSTLTIQRTQQEDSAVYLCASSPGGGDVIQYFGAGTRLSVL.

This chain joins TRBV9 and TRBJ1-6, with unresolved D. Trimming removed 1 base from V and 10 bases from J, with 12 bases in between. Looked up from germline, CDR1 is SGDLS and CDR2 is YYNGEE. The CDR3 totals 14 residues. The CDR3 loop reads CASSVTGPGSPLHF. The CDR3 region has the DNA TGTGCCAGCAGCGTAACGGGTCCTGGGTCACCCCTCCACTTT.

About this clone: A much more abundant neighbour one base away suggests this may be a read error. CDR3 DNA: TGTGCCAGCAGTGAGGCTAGCGGGGGGGCCTACGAGCAGTACTTC. Protein product: CASSEASGGAYEQYF. The J gene is TRBJ2-7, the V gene TRBV2, with TRBD2 matching 12 bases. The trim removed 3 bases at V and 2 bases at J, leaving 2 bases unmatched. Germline CDR1 and CDR2: SNHLY and FYNNEI. The CDR3 runs 15 residues. Full variable domain (missing parts from reference TRBV2 and TRBJ2-7): EPEVTQTPSHQVTQMGQEVILRCVPISNHLYFYWYRQILGQKVEFLVSFYNNEISEKSEIFDDQFSVERPDGSNFTLKIRSTKLEDSAMYFCASSEASGGAYEQYFGPGTRLTVT.

This clone was seen only a few times. This chain links TRBV5-1 with TRBJ2-7; possibly TRBD1 for D (6 bases). Germline V gene lookup returns CDR1 SGHRS and CDR2 YFSETQ. Trimming pared 8 bases from V and 2 bases from J, leaving 17 bases between. This CDR3 is 14 amino acids long. The CDR3 protein is CASKTGTMTYEQYF. In nucleotides, the CDR3 is TGCGCCAGTAAAACCGGGACAATGACCTACGAGCAGTACTTC.

CDR3 DNA: TGTGCCAGCATTCTAAGCCCTAGCGGGCTCGTAGAGACCCAGTACTTC. It codes for CASILSPSGLVETQYF. The chain is built from TRBV6-6 and TRBJ2-5, with TRBD2 matching 8 bases. The J segment lost 4 bases and the V segment lost 7 bases, leaving 14 bases of the junction unmatched. The germline CDR1 and CDR2 sequences are MNHNY and SVGAGI (reference sequence). This CDR3 contains 16 residues.

Points on this clone: The junction departs from germline at one end; a sequencing error may be responsible. CDR3 sequence (DNA): TGTGCTAGCAGCCCAACCGGGGCAGATACGCAGTATTTT. Protein sequence: CASSPTGADTQYF. J is TRBJ2-3 and V is TRBV7-7; weak D call: TRBD2 (5 bases). CDR1 SSHAT and CDR2 FNYEAQ come from the germline V gene (reference sequence). The CDR3 length is 13 residues.

CDR3: CASSEQGLNTEAFF. The DNA for the CDR3 is TGTGCCAGCAGCGAGCAGGGCTTGAACACTGAAGCTTTCTTT. The V and J genes are TRBV5-6 and TRBJ1-1, with D possibly matching TRBD1 (5 bases). Germline-derived CDR1 and CDR2 are SGHDT and YYEEEE. V shed 4 bases and J shed 0 bases, with 10 bases lying between them. This CDR3 contains 14 residues.